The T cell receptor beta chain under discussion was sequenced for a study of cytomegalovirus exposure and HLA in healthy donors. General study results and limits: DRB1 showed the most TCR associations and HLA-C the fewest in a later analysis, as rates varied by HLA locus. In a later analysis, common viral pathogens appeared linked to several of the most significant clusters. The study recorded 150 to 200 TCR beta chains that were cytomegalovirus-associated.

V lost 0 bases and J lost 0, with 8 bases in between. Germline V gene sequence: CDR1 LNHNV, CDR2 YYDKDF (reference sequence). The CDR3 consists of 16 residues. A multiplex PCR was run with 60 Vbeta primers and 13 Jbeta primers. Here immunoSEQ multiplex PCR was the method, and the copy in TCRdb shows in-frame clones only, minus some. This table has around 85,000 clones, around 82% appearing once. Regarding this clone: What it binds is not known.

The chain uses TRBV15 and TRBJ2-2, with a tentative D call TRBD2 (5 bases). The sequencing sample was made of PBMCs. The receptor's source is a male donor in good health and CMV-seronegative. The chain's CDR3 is CATSRDPAANTGELFF. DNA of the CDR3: TGTGCCACCAGCAGAGATCCAGCGGCGAACACCGGGGAGCTGTTTTTT. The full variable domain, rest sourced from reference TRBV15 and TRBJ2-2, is DAMVIQNPRYQVTQFGKPVTLSCSQTLNHNVMYWYQQKSSQAPKLLFHYYDKDFNNEADTPDNFQSRRPNTSFCFLDIRSPGLGDTAMYLCATSRDPAANTGELFFGEGSRLTVL.